This T cell receptor (beta chain) was sequenced during a study of early stage breast cancer tumors. Each sample had two DNA replicates, approximately 0.5 ug blood or about 1.5 ug tissue. Only in-frame clones appear in the TCRdb table, and some are missing; sequencing was by immunoSEQ multiplex PCR. Seen here are thousands of clones, 70% to 85% observed once, and the top ten hold around 8.8%. The CDR3 covers 15 residues. Germline V gene data show CDR1 as SGHAT and CDR2 as FQNNGV. Trimming stripped 0 bases from V and 0 bases from J, with 9 bases between. This clonotype was sampled from a person between 60 and 70 years old with breast cancer. This rearrangement joins TRBV11-2 to TRBJ2-7; D gene uncertain. The sample taken for sequencing was normal breast tissue next to the tumor. CDR3 DNA: TGTGCCAGCAGCTTAGAGCACATGAGCTCCTACGAGCAGTACTTC. It yields the protein CASSLEHMSSYEQYF.